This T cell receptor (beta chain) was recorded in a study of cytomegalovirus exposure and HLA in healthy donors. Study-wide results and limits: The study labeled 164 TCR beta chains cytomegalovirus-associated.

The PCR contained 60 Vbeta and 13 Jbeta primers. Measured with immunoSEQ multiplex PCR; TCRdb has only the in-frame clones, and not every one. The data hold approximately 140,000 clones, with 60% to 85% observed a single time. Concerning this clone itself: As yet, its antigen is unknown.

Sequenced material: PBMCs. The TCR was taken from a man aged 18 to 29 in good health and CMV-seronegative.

The CDR3 sequence: CASSLGQGINSPLHF. The CDR3 DNA is TGTGCCAGCAGTCTTGGACAGGGGATTAATTCACCCCTCCACTTT. The chain joins TRBV25-1 to TRBJ1-6, with 9 bases lining up with TRBD1. Per germline, CDR1 MGHDK and CDR2 SYGVNS. V lost 5 bases and J lost 6; bases outside the gene matches: 5. The CDR3 has 15 amino acids.